This TCR beta chain emerged from a study of cytomegalovirus exposure and HLA in healthy donors. The overall study: Researchers previously reported finding about 110 million unique TCR beta sequences from around 200 million T cells.

Germline V gives CDR1 SGHVS, CDR2 FQNEAQ. V lost 0 bases, J lost 5 bases, and 8 bases lay in between. The CDR3 contains 14 residues. PCR used 60 Vbeta primers and 13 Jbeta primers. In the authors' workflow: About 9.9 million of the roughly 80 million unique TCR beta chains counted in a later analysis were shared. Sequencing used immunoSEQ multiplex PCR; TCRdb keeps in-frame clones, though not all of them. V and J calls and clone size are copied from that table; D and trimming were computed from the DNA. The table has 130,000 to 150,000 clones, over 60% seen once. Each donor was nominally healthy when sampled (though unrecorded immune exposures were likely).

This chain uses TRBV7-8 with TRBJ2-1, with unresolved D. The receptor's source is a woman aged 50 to 60 in good health and CMV-seronegative. The sample was PBMCs. Here the CDR3 DNA reads TGTGCCAGCAGCTTAGCACAGACGAACAATGAGCAGTTCTTC. Its translation: CASSLAQTNNEQFF.